The 8 T cell receptor beta chains reported below all come from one sample, sequenced in a study of shared clonotypes between healthy human individuals. Some clones are missing from TCRdb's copy, which holds only in-frame ones; the method was immunoSEQ multiplex PCR. The sample holds more than 2,000,000 clones, 80% to 95% seen once. The sequenced sample consisted of naive CD4+ T cells from PBMCs. As to subset: CD45RA+ positively selected. The receptors come from a young man in good health. Some clones in this sample may be carry-over from other donors' samples.

This chain joins TRBV30 and TRBJ2-7; a weak D match, TRBD1 (6 bases). With 5 bases removed from V and 2 bases from J, the gap between germline ends came to 10 bases. The germline V gene encodes CDR1 GTSNPN and CDR2 SVGIG (reference sequence). The CDR3 is 12 amino acids. CDR3 sequence: CAWDRQTYEQYF. The CDR3 bases are TGTGCCTGGGACAGGCAGACCTACGAGCAGTACTTC.

The V gene is TRBV4-1, the J gene TRBJ1-1; TRBD1 might be the D (5 bases). The CDR3 runs to 17 residues. Trimming shortened V by 4 bases and J by 1 base, and 19 bases separated the two germline ends. CDR1 is MGHRA and CDR2 is YSYEKL in the germline V gene. The CDR3 DNA reads TGCGCCAGCAGCCGCTTTTTAGAGGGCGGGGGGAACACTGAAGCTTTCTTT. Its translation: CASSRFLEGGGNTEAFF.

This chain uses TRBV18 with TRBJ2-1, with a tentative D call TRBD2 (5 bases). Trimming stripped 6 bases from V and 14 bases from J, with 23 bases between. This CDR3 region has 14 residues. In germline, CDR1 is KGHSH, CDR2 LQKENI. The DNA of the CDR3 is TGTGCCAGCTCCCCAACTTCCGCAGCGGACCGGGAGTTCTTC. This sequence encodes CASSPTSAADREFF.

This clone was seen a handful of times. The chain combines TRBV25-1 with TRBJ1-1; 8 nucleotides agree with TRBD1. This CDR3 region has 15 residues. V dropped 4 bases and J dropped 2; count of bases not matched to a gene: 6. Germline V CDR1 and CDR2: MGHDK, SYGVNS. CDR3 sequence reads: CASSVGQGLNTEAFF. The DNA of the CDR3 is TGTGCCAGCAGTGTAGGACAGGGCCTCAACACTGAAGCTTTCTTT.

The chain joins TRBV5-1 to TRBJ2-6; 12 bases align to TRBD1. Germline assignment: CDR1 SGHRS and CDR2 YFSETQ. The CDR3 runs to 18 residues. Trimming cost V 4 bases and J 1 base; bases outside gene matches: 6. CDR3 nucleotides: TGCGCCAGCAGCCCGCCGGGACAGGGGGCTTCTGGGGCCAACGTCCTGACTTTC. This gives the protein CASSPPGQGASGANVLTF.

The V call is TRBV4-3, the J call TRBJ2-3; 14 positions agree with TRBD2. J was trimmed by 6 bases and V by 4 bases; bases with no gene match: 9. CDR3 size: 17 residues. The germline V gene has CDR1 LGHNA and CDR2 YSLEER. CDR3 in DNA: TGCGCCAGCAGCCGAACCGGGACTAGCGGGAGCTGGGATACGCAGTATTTT. Amino acids: CASSRTGTSGSWDTQYF.

The chain is built from TRBV6-6 and TRBJ1-2; tentatively, D is TRBD1 (6 bases). Germline-derived CDR1 and CDR2 are MNHNY and SVGAGI (reference sequence). This CDR3 contains 15 residues. The V and J ends lost 2 bases and 2 bases respectively, with 12 bases between them. Here the CDR3 reads CASSYETRGNYGYTF. In DNA, the CDR3 is TGTGCCAGCAGTTACGAGACCAGGGGCAACTATGGCTACACCTTC.

The CDR3 DNA reads as TGTGCCAGCAGTGGGCCCAGGGGTGAACAGCCCCAGCATTTT. This translates into CASSGPRGEQPQHF. The genes are TRBV2 and TRBJ1-5; tentative D call: TRBD1 (6 bases). V lost 4 bases, J lost 7 bases, and 14 bases lay in between. The CDR3 runs 14 residues. CDR1 SNHLY and CDR2 FYNNEI come from the germline V gene.